The clone carrying this T cell receptor beta chain was seen a handful of times. What it binds is not known. The data belong to a study of Graves' ophthalmopathy and Graves' hyperthyroidism. General study results and limits: The blood repertoire also included most expanded thyroid clonotypes above 0.001 frequency.

V gave up 5 bases and J gave up 3 bases, with 13 bases separating them. This CDR3 is 15 amino acids long. The germline V gene has CDR1 MDHEN and CDR2 SYDVKM. Using RNA transcripts, the TCR beta CDR3 regions were amplified. The first round was an RT-PCR with HTBI primers, and the second round was a multiplex PCR. TCRdb used MiXCR to reprocess the multiplex PCR reads, holding one entry per CDR3 protein. The profile shows over a million distinct CDR3 sequences, about 40% of them singletons. The genes are TRBV28 and TRBJ2-2, with D possibly being TRBD2 (6 bases). The sample consisted of peripheral blood or thyroid tissue (not recorded which). This sequence originates from an adult man with Graves' hyperthyroidism. DNA of the CDR3: TGTGCCAGCAGTACGGCTAGCGTCGACACCGGGGAGCTGTTTTTT. It is translated as CASSTASVDTGELFF.